This entry describes one T cell receptor (beta chain). This CDR3 contains 18 residues. Losses at the gene ends were 1 base for V and 0 bases for J; bases not matched to a gene: 10. Germline V gene lookup returns CDR1 SGHNT and CDR2 YENEEA. The table came from immunoSEQ multiplex PCR; TCRdb's copy has only in-frame clones and leaves some out. The sample lists some 330,000 clones, more than 85% occurring once. The record originates from a study of blood T cell repertoires in COVID-19. The sequenced material came from PBMCs or T cells enriched from blood (not recorded which). The source is a woman younger than 45 who had recovered from COVID-19. The chain combines TRBV11-3 with TRBJ2-3; TRBD2 matches at 7 bases. CDR3 nucleotides: TGTGCCAGCAGCTTAGGTCGCGGGACTACCCGTAGCACAGATACGCAGTATTTT. Protein: CASSLGRGTTRSTDTQYF.